The table lists the clone carrying this T cell receptor beta chain with a few counts. Its antigen is as yet unknown. This sample was taken from a study of blood T cells in healthy people across ages. Whole-study context: Per every two T cells, about one barcoded beta molecule was captured by template switching. General study findings and limits: Unsorted PBMCs blocked a conclusive comparison of naive and antigen-experienced cells. While age rose, TCR beta diversity per million T cells dropped in a roughly linear way.

For the second PCR, which ran for about 6 to 11 cycles, a sample-barcoded 5' primer and a J-beta primer mix were used. The authors tagged each cDNA molecule using a template-switch adaptor with 12 random nucleotides. TCRdb fed the 5' RACE reads into MiXCR, producing one record per CDR3 protein. The table records 800,000 to 950,000 distinct CDR3 sequences, roughly 40% of them present only once. The CDR3 is 14 residues long. Per the germline V gene, CDR1 is KGHSH and CDR2 is LQKENI. The source of this sequence is a man aged 18 to 30 in good health. The sequenced sample consisted of blood. V is TRBV18 and J is TRBJ2-5; D not certain. Gene TRBJ2-7 matches the end of the DNA better, so the J call may be wrong. CDR3 in amino acids: CASSPPVGTYEQYF. The CDR3 DNA sequence: TGTGCCAGCAGCCCGCCGGTCGGAACCTACGAGCAGTACTTC.